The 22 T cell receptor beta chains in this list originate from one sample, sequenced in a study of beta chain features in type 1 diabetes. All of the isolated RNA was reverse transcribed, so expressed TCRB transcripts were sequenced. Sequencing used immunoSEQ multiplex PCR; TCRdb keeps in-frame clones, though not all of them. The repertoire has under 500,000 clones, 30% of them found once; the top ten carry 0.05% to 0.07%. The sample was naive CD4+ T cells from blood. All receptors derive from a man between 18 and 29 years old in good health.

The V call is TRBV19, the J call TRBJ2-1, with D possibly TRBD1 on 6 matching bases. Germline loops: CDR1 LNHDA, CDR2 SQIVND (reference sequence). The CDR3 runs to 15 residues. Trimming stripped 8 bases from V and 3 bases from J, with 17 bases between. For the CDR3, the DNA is TGTGCCAGTCCCCAACAGGGAAAAGACTACAATGAGCAGTTCTTC. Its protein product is CASPQQGKDYNEQFF.

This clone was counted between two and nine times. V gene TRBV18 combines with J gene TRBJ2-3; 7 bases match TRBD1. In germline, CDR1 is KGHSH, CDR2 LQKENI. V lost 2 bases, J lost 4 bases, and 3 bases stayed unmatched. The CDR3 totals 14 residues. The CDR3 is CASSPATGSDTQYF. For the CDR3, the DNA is TGTGCCAGCTCACCAGCGACAGGGTCAGATACGCAGTATTTT.

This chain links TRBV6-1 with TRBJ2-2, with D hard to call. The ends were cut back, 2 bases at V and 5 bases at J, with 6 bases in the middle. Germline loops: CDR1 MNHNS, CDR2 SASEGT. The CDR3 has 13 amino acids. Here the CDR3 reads CASSENWTGELFF. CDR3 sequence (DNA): TGTGCCAGCAGTGAAAACTGGACCGGGGAGCTGTTTTTT.

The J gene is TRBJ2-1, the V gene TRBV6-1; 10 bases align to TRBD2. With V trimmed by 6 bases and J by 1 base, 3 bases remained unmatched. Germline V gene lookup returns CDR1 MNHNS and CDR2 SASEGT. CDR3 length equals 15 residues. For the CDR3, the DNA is TGTGCCAGCAGGGTAGCGGGAGGATCCTACAATGAGCAGTTCTTC. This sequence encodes CASRVAGGSYNEQFF.

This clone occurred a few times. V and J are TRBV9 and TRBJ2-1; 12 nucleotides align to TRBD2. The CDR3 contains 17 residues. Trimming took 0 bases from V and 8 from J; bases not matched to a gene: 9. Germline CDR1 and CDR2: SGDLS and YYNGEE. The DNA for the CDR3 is TGTGCCAGCAGCGTAGGACAACTAGCGGGAGGAGAGGATGAGCAGTTCTTC. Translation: CASSVGQLAGGEDEQFF.

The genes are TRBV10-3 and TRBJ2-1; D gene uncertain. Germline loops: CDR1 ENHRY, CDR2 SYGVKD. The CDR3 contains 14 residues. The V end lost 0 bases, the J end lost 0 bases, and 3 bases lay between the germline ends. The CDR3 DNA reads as TGTGCCATCAGTGAGTCGAGCTCCTACAATGAGCAGTTCTTC. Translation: CAISESSSYNEQFF.

The CDR3 nucleotides are TGTGCCAGCAGCTTAAAGCATGGTACCGAAGCTTTCTTT. It encodes CASSLKHGTEAFF. The chain uses TRBV7-2 and TRBJ1-1; D ambiguous. The ends were cut back, 2 bases at V and 8 bases at J, with 12 bases in the middle. This CDR3 spans 13 amino acids. CDR1 is SGHTA, CDR2 FQGNSA, per germline.

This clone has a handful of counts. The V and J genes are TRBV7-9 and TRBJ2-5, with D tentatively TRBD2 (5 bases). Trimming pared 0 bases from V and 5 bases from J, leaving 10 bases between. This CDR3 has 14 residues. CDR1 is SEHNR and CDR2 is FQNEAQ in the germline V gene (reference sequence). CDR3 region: CASSLAGDGETQYF. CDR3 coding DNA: TGTGCCAGCAGCTTAGCGGGAGATGGGGAGACCCAGTACTTC.

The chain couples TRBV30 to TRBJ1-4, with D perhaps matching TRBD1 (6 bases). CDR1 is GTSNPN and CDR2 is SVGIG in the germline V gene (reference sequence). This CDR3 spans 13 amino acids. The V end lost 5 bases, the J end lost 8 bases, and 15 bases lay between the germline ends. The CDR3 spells CAWQSGTLEKLFF. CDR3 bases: TGTGCCTGGCAATCCGGGACACTGGAAAAACTGTTTTTT.

The CDR3 DNA sequence: TGTGCCAGCAGGTACGGGACTAGCGGATCCTACGAGCAGTACTTC. As protein: CASRYGTSGSYEQYF. J is TRBJ2-7 and V is TRBV11-1, with 11 bases identical to TRBD2. The CDR3 has 15 residues. Germline CDR1 reads SGHAT; CDR2 reads FQDESV (reference sequence). J gave up 1 base and V 6 bases, and 5 bases lay outside the gene matches.

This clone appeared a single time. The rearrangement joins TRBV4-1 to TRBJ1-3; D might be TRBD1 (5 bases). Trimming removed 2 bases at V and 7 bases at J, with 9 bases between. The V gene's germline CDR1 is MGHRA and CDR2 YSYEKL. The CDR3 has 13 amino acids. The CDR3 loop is CASSQQGWNTIYF. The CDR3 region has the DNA TGCGCCAGCAGCCAACAGGGTTGGAACACCATATATTTT.

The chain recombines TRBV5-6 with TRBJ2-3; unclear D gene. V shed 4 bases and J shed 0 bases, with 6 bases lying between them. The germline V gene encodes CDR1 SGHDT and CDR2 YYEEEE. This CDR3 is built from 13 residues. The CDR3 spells CASSRLSTDTQYF. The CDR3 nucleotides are TGTGCCAGCAGCCGGCTGAGCACAGATACGCAGTATTTT.

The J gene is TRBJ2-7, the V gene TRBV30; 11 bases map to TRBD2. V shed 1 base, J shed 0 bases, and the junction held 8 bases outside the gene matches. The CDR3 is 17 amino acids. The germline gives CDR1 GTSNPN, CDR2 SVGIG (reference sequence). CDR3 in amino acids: CAWSGGLAGGSSYEQYF. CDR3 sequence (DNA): TGTGCCTGGAGTGGCGGACTAGCGGGTGGGAGCTCCTACGAGCAGTACTTC.

CDR3 bases: TGTGCCTGGTCGGGAGAATACTATGGCTACACCTTC. It yields the protein CAWSGEYYGYTF. V is TRBV30 and J is TRBJ1-2; D not certain. The length of the CDR3 is 12 residues. Germline CDR1 and CDR2: GTSNPN and SVGIG (reference sequence). V was shortened by 5 bases and J by 3 bases, with 10 bases between the two germline ends.

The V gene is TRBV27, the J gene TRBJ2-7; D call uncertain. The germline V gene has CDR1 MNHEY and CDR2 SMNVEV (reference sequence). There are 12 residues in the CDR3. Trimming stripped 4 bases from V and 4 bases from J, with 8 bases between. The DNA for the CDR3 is TGTGCCAGCAGTTCGTACAGATACGAGCAGTACTTC. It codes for CASSSYRYEQYF.

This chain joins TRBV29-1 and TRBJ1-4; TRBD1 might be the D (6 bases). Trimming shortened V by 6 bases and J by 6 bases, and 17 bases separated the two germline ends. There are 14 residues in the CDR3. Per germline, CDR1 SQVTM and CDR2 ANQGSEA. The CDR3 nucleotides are TGCAGCGTCCGGGACACCGGAGGGTATGAAAAACTGTTTTTT. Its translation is CSVRDTGGYEKLFF.

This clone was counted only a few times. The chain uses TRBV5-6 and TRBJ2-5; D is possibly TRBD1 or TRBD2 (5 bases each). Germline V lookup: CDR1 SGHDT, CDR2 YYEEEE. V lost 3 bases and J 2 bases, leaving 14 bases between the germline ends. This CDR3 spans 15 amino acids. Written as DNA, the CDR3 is TGTGCCAGCAGCTGGAATATCGGGACGCAAGAGACCCAGTACTTC. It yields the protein CASSWNIGTQETQYF.

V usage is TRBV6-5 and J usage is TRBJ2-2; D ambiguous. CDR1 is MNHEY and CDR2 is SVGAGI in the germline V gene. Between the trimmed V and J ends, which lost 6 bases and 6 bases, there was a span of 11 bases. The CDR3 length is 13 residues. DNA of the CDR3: TGTGCCAGCAGCTCCCGTACTGCCGGGGAGCTGTTTTTT. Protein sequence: CASSSRTAGELFF.

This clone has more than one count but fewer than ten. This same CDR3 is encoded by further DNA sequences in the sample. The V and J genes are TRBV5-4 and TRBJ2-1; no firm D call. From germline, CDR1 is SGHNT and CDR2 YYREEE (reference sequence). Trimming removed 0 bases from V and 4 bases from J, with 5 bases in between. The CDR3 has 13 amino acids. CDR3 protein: CASSLGQYNEQFF. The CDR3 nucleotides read TGTGCCAGCAGCTTGGGGCAGTACAATGAGCAGTTCTTC.

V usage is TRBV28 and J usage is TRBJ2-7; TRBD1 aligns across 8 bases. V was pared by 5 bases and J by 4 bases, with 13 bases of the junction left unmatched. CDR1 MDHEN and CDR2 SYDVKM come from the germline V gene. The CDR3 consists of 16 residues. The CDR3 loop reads CASSTLDRGGGYEQYF. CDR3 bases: TGTGCCAGCAGTACCCTAGACAGGGGTGGGGGTTACGAGCAGTACTTC.

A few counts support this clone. The CDR3 here is CASSYSTGGLKTQYF. The CDR3 DNA reads TGTGCCAGCAGTTACTCCACAGGGGGCCTGAAGACCCAGTACTTC. The chain employs TRBV6-6 and TRBJ2-5, with 9 bases lining up with TRBD1. Germline V gene lookup returns CDR1 MNHNY and CDR2 SVGAGI (reference sequence). V was pared by 0 bases and J by 6 bases, with 5 bases of the junction left unmatched. This CDR3 has 15 residues.

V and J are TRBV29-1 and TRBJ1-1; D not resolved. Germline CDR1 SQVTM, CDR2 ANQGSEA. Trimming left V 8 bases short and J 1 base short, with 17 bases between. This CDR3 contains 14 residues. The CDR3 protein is CSSQTVGGNTEAFF. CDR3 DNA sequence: TGCAGCTCCCAAACAGTGGGCGGGAACACTGAAGCTTTCTTT.